The rows below give T cell receptor beta chains drawn from one sample of a study of CD8 T cells in Susac syndrome. Each CDR3 protein gets one entry after TCRdb re-called the immunoSEQ multiplex PCR reads with MiXCR. This table holds some 150,000 distinct CDR3 sequences, around 94% found once. Sequenced input: CD4+ T cells from PBMCs. The receptor set was obtained from a human donor in good health. Both conserved end residues are part of each CDR3. A D gene is named only where the DNA matches it firmly. Expanded clones are given a class, and other clones once, few, many or no size at all.

D gene	V gene	clone size	J gene	CDR3 DNA	CDR3 protein
TRBD1	TRBV12-3/TRBV12-4	NA	TRBJ2-6	TGTGCCAGCCTTGCCGGGACAGGGCCTACTGGGGCCAACGTCCTGACTTTC	CASLAGTGPTGANVLTF
TRBD1	TRBV20-1	once	TRBJ1-1	TGCAGTGCTAGGGAGGGGACAGGGGGGATGGGTACTGAAGCTTTCTTT	CSAREGTGGMGTEAFF
NA	TRBV27	NA	TRBJ1-4	TGTGCCAGCAGTTTAGGCGTTTCCTCAACTAATGAAAAACTGTTTTTT	CASSLGVSSTNEKLFF
TRBD2	TRBV30	NA	TRBJ2-7	TGTGCCTGGGAAACTAGCGGGATCTACGAGCAGTACTTC	CAWETSGIYEQYF
TRBD2	TRBV25-1	NA	TRBJ2-5	TGTGCCAGCAGTGAATTTTTGGGGGGGGAGACCCAGTACTTC	CASSEFLGGETQYF
TRBD1	TRBV7-9	NA	TRBJ1-2	TGTGCCAGCAGCTTAGTAAGACAGGGGAACTATGGCTACACCTTC	CASSLVRQGNYGYTF
TRBD2	TRBV24-1	NA	TRBJ2-1	TGTGCCACCAGTGACCGCGCAACTAGCGGGAGGGCCTACAATGAGCAGTTCTTC	CATSDRATSGRAYNEQFF
NA	TRBV20-1	once	TRBJ1-3	TGCAGTGCTAGAGATCCGTCCAGGGGCTCTGGAAACACCATATATTTT	CSARDPSRGSGNTIYF
NA	TRBV6-1	NA	TRBJ2-1	TGTGCCAGCAGTGAACGGTCTAGCTACAATGAGCAGTTCTTC	CASSERSSYNEQFF
TRBD2	TRBV27	NA	TRBJ2-1	TGTGCCATCCGGGAGGGACTAGCGGGAGGGAGGACGAATGAGCAGTTCTTC	CAIREGLAGGRTNEQFF
TRBD1	TRBV3-1	NA	TRBJ1-2	TGTGCCAGCAGCCAAGATCCCGTTTTGGTTATCCAGGGACAGGGCTACACCTTC	CASSQDPVLVIQGQGYTF
NA	TRBV28	NA	TRBJ1-2	TGTGCCAGCTGCTCCGGGTACTGGGGCTACACCTTC	CASCSGYWGYTF
NA	TRBV20-1	NA	TRBJ2-7	TGCAGTGCTAGTAGCCTACACTCCTACGAGCAGTACTTC	CSASSLHSYEQYF
TRBD1	TRBV6-6	NA	TRBJ1-1	TGTGCCAGCAGTTACTCGAACAGGGGCACTGAAGCTTTCTTT	CASSYSNRGTEAFF
NA	TRBV3-1	once	TRBJ1-1	TGTGCCAGCAGCCAAACCTCAGGGCCAAACACTGAAACTTTCTTT	CASSQTSGPNTETFF
TRBD1	TRBV5-1	NA	TRBJ1-2	TGCGCCAGCAAACCCGGGACAGGGGGCGCCGGTGGCTACACCTTC	CASKPGTGGAGGYTF
TRBD2	TRBV30	NA	TRBJ2-1	TGTGCCTGGATACCAGCGGGAGTTATAAATGAGCAGTTCTTC	CAWIPAGVINEQFF